A few counts support the clone carrying this T cell receptor beta chain. This sample was included in a study of blood T cell repertoires in COVID-19. Overall study context: Donors in the United States, Italy and Spain gave samples during acute or convalescent COVID-19. PBMCs, B-cell-depleted T cells, or T cells provided the cDNA or gDNA that made up the material.

The CDR3 is made up of 12 amino acids. The germline V gene has CDR1 SGHDT and CDR2 YYEEEE. The V gene lost 0 bases and the J gene lost 8 bases, with 3 bases spanning the gap. Authors' data handling: Amplifying reference gene primers gave estimates of nucleated cell counts. Method: immunoSEQ multiplex PCR; TCRdb's copy keeps in-frame clones and lacks some. The V and J calls and the clone size are those of that table, but D and trimming were determined from the DNA. This sample yields some 160,000 clones, of which roughly 90% are seen a single time; less than 3% belongs to the top ten. Specimen: peripheral blood. The clonotype originates from a man between 60 and 75 years old with acute or convalescent COVID-19. The rearrangement joins TRBV5-6 to TRBJ1-6; D gene ambiguous. The CDR3 DNA reads TGTGCCAGCAGCTTGGCGGATTCACCCCTCCACTTT. It encodes CASSLADSPLHF.